Given below is one TCR beta chain in context. Only a few counts were recorded for this clone. It lacks a known antigen. Base qualities were left out, and no much larger clone turns up one base away. This specimen belongs to a study of tissue T cells after allogeneic stem cell transplantation (dated by TCRdb to between 2021 and 2022). In terms of the full investigation: If a tissue had multiple samples, a pathologist reviewed H&E sections so that samples with histologically apparent lymphocytes got priority for sequencing. The study profiled TCR beta repertoires in many tissues obtained from research autopsies of patients with and without GVHD, and also in mouse models of GVHD. On the human side, the study was prospective and observational, with no blinding or randomization. The paper's findings and limits, for the study overall: Few T cell clones were found to be shared across patients, but shared repertoire signatures across patients were revealed in a tissue-specific fashion by motif-based clustering. Within patients, how anatomically similar tissues were was a major factor shaping TCR repertoire composition, regardless of disease or transplant status. In both patients and mice, T cells from blood and spleen picked up only a limited part of the TCR repertoire that was detected in tissues. The study did not establish which tissue TCRs were alloreactive or antigen-specific, and some clones may have been host cells that persisted. Blood samples were not available from the non-GVHD comparator patients. A small and clinically heterogeneous patient cohort was studied, and sampling depth was acknowledged as a limitation.

The germline V end is reduced by 0 bases and the J end by 5 bases; junction bases left unmatched: 15. The germline V gene (reference sequence) supplies CDR1 SEHNR and CDR2 FQNEAQ. There are 19 amino acids in the CDR3, from cysteine to phenylalanine inclusive. Only the CDR3 part of the read is kept: 57 bases, read in frame from the first base. The protocol used for the library was the immunoSEQ multiplex PCR assay. TCRbeta CDR3 sequencing was performed at survey depth by Adaptive Biotechnologies, and CDR3 sequences, V/J genes, productive frequency and template counts were reported. Amplification of TCR beta CDR3 regions was performed from genomic DNA rather than from RNA. Concerning the study's data processing: Pairwise repertoire overlap between tissues was quantified with Jensen-Shannon divergence, where 1 means complete divergence and 0 identical. Tissues were grouped by single-linkage agglomerative hierarchical clustering of pairwise JSD values, and the clustering results were shown as dendrograms. GLIPH2 was applied to all patient samples using simulation_depth 1000, kmer_min_depth 3, and cdr3_length_cutoff 8, and only groups with more than two unique CDR3s were retained. In a standardized tissue-overlap score, Jaccard GLIPH-group overlap across patients was extrapolated to a standard repertoire size of 1000 clones. Linear mixed-effect models, with tissue as a fixed effect and individual as a random effect, were used to test how diversity related to clinical or experimental variables. The source is immuneACCESS, and TCRdb retained only in-frame sequences with V and J called. Part of the clones is not carried over; for the studies checked, unresolved V genes explain less than half of this, and the remainder is unexplained. Clone size and the V and J calls come from that table; the DNA yielded D and trimming. This sample gives several thousand clones in total; just over 55% of them show up just once. The top ten clonotypes cover around 20% of the sample.

The time point label, as the study defines it: human tissue collected at research (rapid) autopsy. Three non-HCT comparator patients with other cancers, who had at least five GI tract samples and no known GI disease at death, were retrospectively selected. After a median post-mortem interval of around 9.8 hours, the autopsy tissues collected included GI sites spanning esophagus to rectum, along with liver, skin and lymphoid organs including spleen. Each autopsy specimen was bisected, with one portion flash-frozen in liquid nitrogen and the remainder formalin-fixed, and the outer muscle layers of GI specimens were removed. Genomic DNA was extracted from frozen tissues using the Mag-Bind Blood & Tissue DNA HDQ 96 Kit on a Chemagic 360 or the DNeasy Blood & Tissue Kit. Because of concern about red blood cell contamination, the extracted DNA went through further purification with the Genomic DNA Clean & Concentrator-25 kit.

This TCR derives from a female donor over 55 with lung cancer. The chain is assembled from TRBV7-9 and TRBJ2-5, with TRBD1 matching 10 junction bases. Sequencing used tissue from the jejunum, obtained at autopsy. The DNA sequence is as follows: TGTGCCAGCAGCTTAGCGGTGGATTCCGGGACAGGGGTTGGGGAGACCCAGTACTTC. Its amino acids are CASSLAVDSGTGVGETQYF.